The 17 T cell receptor beta chains listed next were all sequenced from one sample in a study of T cells in Graves' hyperthyroidism and ophthalmopathy. There were TCR beta CDR3 regions amplified from RNA transcripts. TCR CDR3 underwent first-round RT-PCR with the HTBI primer set. TCRdb called the multiplex PCR reads again in MiXCR, with one record for every CDR3 protein. The data show about 320,000 distinct CDR3 sequences, with around 16% seen just once and around 34% held by the top ten. What was sequenced was blood. These receptors came from a man aged 25-45 years with Graves' hyperthyroidism.

This clonotype was detected a few times. The genes are TRBV20-1 and TRBJ2-3; a possible D gene is TRBD2 (5 bases). Trimming took 1 base from V and 4 from J, leaving 9 bases between them. Looked up from germline, CDR1 is DFQATT and CDR2 is SNEGSKA (reference sequence). CDR3 length equals 13 residues. CDR3 loop: CSARAWRPDTQYF. CDR3 coding DNA: TGCAGTGCTAGAGCATGGAGGCCAGATACGCAGTATTTT.

In the case of this clonotype: A much larger clone is a single base away; this may be a read error. The genes are TRBV9 and TRBJ2-5; D not resolved. This CDR3 has 14 amino acids. The germline V gene encodes CDR1 SGDLS and CDR2 YYNGEE. The CDR3: CVSSVDPSPETQYF. The CDR3, as DNA: TGTGTCAGCAGCGTAGACCCATCCCCAGAGACCCAGTACTTC. The variable domain in full, with the rest retrieved from reference TRBV9 and TRBJ2-5, is DSGVTQTPKHLITATGQRVTLRCSPRSGDLSVYWYQQSLDQGLQFLIQYYNGEERAKGNILERFSAQQFPDLHSELNLSSLELGDSALYFCVSSVDPSPETQYFGPGTRLLVL.

The DNA for the CDR3 is TGTGCCAGCTCCGGGGGCGCAGGGGAGACCCAGTACTTC. It encodes CASSGGAGETQYF. V and J are TRBV28 and TRBJ2-5, with D perhaps matching TRBD1 or TRBD2 (6 bases each). Trimming removed 8 bases at V and 5 bases at J, with 15 bases between. The CDR3 is 13 residues long. CDR1 is MDHEN and CDR2 is SYDVKM in the germline V gene.

Comments on this clonotype: This may arise from a read error, as a much more abundant clone is one base away. The CDR3 end shows no conserved phenylalanine or tryptophan, and so a read error is likely. V gene TRBV3-1 combines with J gene TRBJ2-2; 10 bases align to TRBD2. V was pared by 1 base and J by 8 bases, with 10 bases of the junction left unmatched. CDR1 LGHDT and CDR2 YNNKEL come from the germline V gene (reference sequence). The CDR3 has 17 residues. Written as DNA, the CDR3 is TGTGCCAGCAGCCAAGTGGTAGCGGGAGGCCCAAGGGGGGAGCTGTTTCTT. Amino acids: CASSQVVAGGPRGELFL.

This clonotype has a count of ten or more. The DNA of the CDR3 is TGTGCCAGCTCACCCTGGTCTAGAGAGCAGTTCTTC. Its protein is CASSPWSREQFF. This rearrangement joins TRBV18 to TRBJ2-1, with no clear D. Germline assignment: CDR1 KGHSH and CDR2 LQKENI. V lost 3 bases and J lost 10, with 10 bases in between. This CDR3 region has 12 residues.

There are many counts of this clonotype. The chain employs TRBV20-1 and TRBJ2-7; D gene unclear. Trimming removed 6 bases at V and 2 bases at J, with 14 bases between. CDR1 is DFQATT, CDR2 SNEGSKA, per germline (reference sequence). CDR3 length: 13 amino acids. The CDR3 reads CSAAASSAYEQYF. Here the CDR3 DNA reads TGCAGTGCCGCAGCATCCTCCGCCTACGAGCAGTACTTC.

This clonotype was seen a handful of times. CDR3 sequence (DNA): TGCAGTGCTAGAGGTCTAGCCTACGAGCAGTACTTC. As protein: CSARGLAYEQYF. The rearrangement uses TRBV20-1 and TRBJ2-7; no reliable D call. Germline lookup yields CDR1 DFQATT and CDR2 SNEGSKA (reference sequence). This CDR3 region has 12 residues. V dropped 1 base and J dropped 2 bases, with 6 bases sitting between them.

In DNA, the CDR3 is TGTGCCAGCAGTTACTCGAAGGCAGCGACCTATGGCTACACCTTC. Translation: CASSYSKAATYGYTF. The chain recombines TRBV6-5 with TRBJ1-2; D is unclear. The CDR3 runs to 15 residues. Trimming left V 0 bases short and J 4 bases short, with 12 bases between. CDR1 is MNHEY and CDR2 is SVGAGI in the germline V gene.

The table lists this clonotype with many counts. The chain joins TRBV20-1 to TRBJ2-7, with 7 bases matching TRBD2. CDR3 size: 15 residues. V was clipped by 5 bases and J by 4 bases; unmatched bases: 14. From germline, CDR1 is DFQATT and CDR2 SNEGSKA (reference sequence). CDR3 in amino acids: CSAGQGGRERYEQYF. The CDR3 nucleotides are TGCAGTGCTGGCCAGGGCGGGAGAGAAAGATACGAGCAGTACTTC.

This clonotype was detected ten times or more. The genes are TRBV2 and TRBJ2-3; the match to TRBD2 covers 8 bases. Trimming cost V 3 bases and J 4 bases; bases outside gene matches: 0. CDR3 length equals 13 residues. CDR1 and CDR2 from the germline V gene are SNHLY and FYNNEI. The CDR3 protein is CASSDGGADTQYF. Here the CDR3 DNA reads TGTGCCAGCAGTGACGGGGGGGCAGATACGCAGTATTTT.

This clonotype was observed at least ten times. The CDR3 DNA reads TGTGCCAGCTCACCGGCGGCCAGTCAGCCGGAAGCTTTCTTT. It codes for CASSPAASQPEAFF. The chain employs TRBV18 and TRBJ1-1; D is unresolved. The CDR3 runs 14 residues. CDR1 is KGHSH, CDR2 LQKENI, per germline. V dropped 3 bases and J dropped 8 bases, with 16 bases sitting between them.

This clonotype has at least ten counts. This chain uses TRBV3-1 with TRBJ2-1; D remains ambiguous. From germline, CDR1 is LGHDT and CDR2 YNNKEL (reference sequence). Between the trimmed V and J ends, which lost 1 base and 8 bases, there was a span of 6 bases. The CDR3 runs 12 residues. The DNA for the CDR3 is TGTGCCAGCAGCCAAGTCGTGGATGAGCAGTTCTTC. Translating it yields CASSQVVDEQFF.

In this sample, this clonotype turned up many times. V gene TRBV6-1 combines with J gene TRBJ1-1; D not certain. Trimming removed 5 bases from V and 4 bases from J, with 11 bases in between. CDR3 length: 13 residues. Per the germline V gene, CDR1 is MNHNS and CDR2 is SASEGT. For the CDR3, the DNA is TGTGCCAGCAGTCAAGAGGCGGGCACTGAAGCTTTCTTT. This codes for CASSQEAGTEAFF.

This clonotype was counted between two and nine times. The DNA for the CDR3 is TGCGCCAGCAGCTTGGATTGGGAAAAACTGTTTTTT. Translated: CASSLDWEKLFF. The chain carries TRBV5-1 and TRBJ1-4, with D hard to call. The CDR3 is made up of 12 amino acids. Trimming shortened V by 0 bases and J by 8 bases, and 5 bases separated the two germline ends. CDR1 SGHRS and CDR2 YFSETQ come from the germline V gene.

This clonotype was counted many times. The chain uses TRBV30 and TRBJ1-1, with 7 bases matching TRBD1. V lost 2 bases and J lost 10; bases outside the gene matches: 7. Germline CDR1 is GTSNPN and CDR2 is SVGIG (reference sequence). This CDR3 spans 12 amino acids. This CDR3 is CAWSLQGSIAFF. CDR3 DNA: TGTGCCTGGAGTTTACAGGGGAGTATAGCTTTCTTT.

The CDR3 region is CASSLFFDQPQHF. As DNA, the CDR3 is TGTGCCAGCAGCTTATTTTTTGACCAGCCCCAGCATTTT. The rearrangement links TRBV7-2 to TRBJ1-5; D is uncertain. CDR1 and CDR2 from the germline V gene are SGHTA and FQGNSA. Trimming cost V 2 bases and J 7 bases, with 9 bases left between them. This CDR3 has 13 amino acids.

The rearrangement joins TRBV20-1 to TRBJ1-5, with D possibly matching TRBD1 (5 bases). Germline V gene lookup returns CDR1 DFQATT and CDR2 SNEGSKA (reference sequence). With 2 bases removed from V and 3 bases from J, the gap between germline ends came to 11 bases. The CDR3 runs 14 residues. CDR3 nucleotides: TGCAGTGCTAGACGCAGGGAAGTCAATCAGCCCCAGCATTTT. Protein product: CSARRREVNQPQHF.